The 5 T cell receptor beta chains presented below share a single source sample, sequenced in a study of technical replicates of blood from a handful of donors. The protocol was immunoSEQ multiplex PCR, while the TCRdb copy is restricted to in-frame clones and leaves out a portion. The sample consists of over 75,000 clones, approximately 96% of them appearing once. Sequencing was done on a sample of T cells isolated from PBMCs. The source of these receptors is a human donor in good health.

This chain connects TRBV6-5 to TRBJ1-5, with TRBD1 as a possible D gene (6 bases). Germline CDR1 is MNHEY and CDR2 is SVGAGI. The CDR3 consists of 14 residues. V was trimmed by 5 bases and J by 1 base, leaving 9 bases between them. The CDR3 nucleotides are TGTGCCAGCAGTGCCGACAGGAGCAATCAGCCCCAGCATTTT. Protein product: CASSADRSNQPQHF.

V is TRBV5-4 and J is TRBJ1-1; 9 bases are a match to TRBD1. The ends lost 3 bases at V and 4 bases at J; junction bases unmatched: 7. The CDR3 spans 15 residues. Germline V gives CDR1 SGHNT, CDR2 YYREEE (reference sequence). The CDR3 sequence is CASSWSRDRVTEAFF. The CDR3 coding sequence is TGTGCCAGCAGCTGGTCCCGGGACAGGGTCACTGAAGCTTTCTTT.

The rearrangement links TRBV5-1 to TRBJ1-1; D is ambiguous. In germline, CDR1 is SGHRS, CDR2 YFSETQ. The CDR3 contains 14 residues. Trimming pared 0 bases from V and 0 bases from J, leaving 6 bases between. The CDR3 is CASSLGTMNTEAFF. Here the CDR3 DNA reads TGCGCCAGCAGCTTGGGTACTATGAACACTGAAGCTTTCTTT.

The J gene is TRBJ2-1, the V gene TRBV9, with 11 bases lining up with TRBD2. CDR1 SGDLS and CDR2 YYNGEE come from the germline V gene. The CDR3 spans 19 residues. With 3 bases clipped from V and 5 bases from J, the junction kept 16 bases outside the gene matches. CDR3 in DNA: TGTGCCAGCAGCGCCAATGGACTAGCGGGCAGAAAGAGCGACAATGAGCAGTTCTTC. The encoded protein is CASSANGLAGRKSDNEQFF.

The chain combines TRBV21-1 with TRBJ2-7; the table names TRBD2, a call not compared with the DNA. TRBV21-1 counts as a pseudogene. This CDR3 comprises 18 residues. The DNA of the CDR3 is TGTGCCAGCAGCCCCCGTCGGGATAGCGGGAGAGAGGCCTACGAGCAGTACTTC. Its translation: CASSPRRDSGREAYEQYF.